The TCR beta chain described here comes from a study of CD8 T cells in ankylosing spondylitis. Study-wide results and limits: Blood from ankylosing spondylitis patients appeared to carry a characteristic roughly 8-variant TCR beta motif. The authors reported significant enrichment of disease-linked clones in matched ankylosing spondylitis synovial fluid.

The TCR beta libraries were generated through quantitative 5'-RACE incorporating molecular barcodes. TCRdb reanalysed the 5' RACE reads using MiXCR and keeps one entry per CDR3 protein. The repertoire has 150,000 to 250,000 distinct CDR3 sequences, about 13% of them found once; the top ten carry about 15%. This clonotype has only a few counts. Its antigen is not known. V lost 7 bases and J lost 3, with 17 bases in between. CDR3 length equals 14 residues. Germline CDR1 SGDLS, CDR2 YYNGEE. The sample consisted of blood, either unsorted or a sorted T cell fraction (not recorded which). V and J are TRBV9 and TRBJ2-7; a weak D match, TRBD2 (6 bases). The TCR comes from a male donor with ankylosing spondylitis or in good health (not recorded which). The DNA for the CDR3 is TGTGCCAGCCCCCGCGGCGGGATTATCTACGAGCAGTACTTC. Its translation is CASPRGGIIYEQYF.